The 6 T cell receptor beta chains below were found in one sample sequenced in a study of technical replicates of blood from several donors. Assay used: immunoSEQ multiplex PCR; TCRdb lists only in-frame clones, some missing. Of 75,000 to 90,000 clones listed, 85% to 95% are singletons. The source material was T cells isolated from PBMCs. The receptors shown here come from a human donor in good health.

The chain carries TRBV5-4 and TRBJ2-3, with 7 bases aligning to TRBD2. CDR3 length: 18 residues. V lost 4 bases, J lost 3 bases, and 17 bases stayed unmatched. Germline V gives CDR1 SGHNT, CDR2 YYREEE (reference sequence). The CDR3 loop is CASSPAGPGAGRTDTQYF. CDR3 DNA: TGTGCCAGCAGCCCGGCCGGTCCAGGAGCGGGACGGACAGATACGCAGTATTTT.

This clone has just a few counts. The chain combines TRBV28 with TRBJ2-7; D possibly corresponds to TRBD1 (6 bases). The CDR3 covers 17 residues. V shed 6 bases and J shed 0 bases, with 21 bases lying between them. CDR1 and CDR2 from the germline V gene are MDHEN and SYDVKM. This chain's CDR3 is CASSLTRQVVTSYEQYF. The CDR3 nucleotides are TGTGCCAGCAGCTTAACCAGACAGGTCGTAACCTCCTACGAGCAGTACTTC.

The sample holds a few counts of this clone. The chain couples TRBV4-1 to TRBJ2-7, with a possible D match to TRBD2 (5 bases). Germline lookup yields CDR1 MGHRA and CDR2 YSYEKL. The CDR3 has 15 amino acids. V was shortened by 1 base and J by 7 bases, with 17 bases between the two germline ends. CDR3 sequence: CASSQGSARGGEQYF. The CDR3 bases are TGCGCCAGCAGCCAAGGAAGTGCCCGCGGCGGGGAGCAGTACTTC.

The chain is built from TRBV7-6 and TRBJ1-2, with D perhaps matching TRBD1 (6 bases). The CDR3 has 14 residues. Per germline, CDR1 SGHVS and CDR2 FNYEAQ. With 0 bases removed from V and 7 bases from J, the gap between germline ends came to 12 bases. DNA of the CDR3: TGTGCCAGCAGCTTAGCGCGCGGGGGCACTGGCTACACCTTC. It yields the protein CASSLARGGTGYTF.

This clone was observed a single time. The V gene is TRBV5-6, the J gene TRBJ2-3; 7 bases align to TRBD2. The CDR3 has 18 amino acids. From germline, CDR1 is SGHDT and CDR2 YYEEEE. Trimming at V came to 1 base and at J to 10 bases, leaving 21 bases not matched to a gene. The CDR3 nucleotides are TGTGCCAGCAGCTTGCAAACCGCGGGACTTGGCAGGAGCGGGGCGCAGTATTTT. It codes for CASSLQTAGLGRSGAQYF.

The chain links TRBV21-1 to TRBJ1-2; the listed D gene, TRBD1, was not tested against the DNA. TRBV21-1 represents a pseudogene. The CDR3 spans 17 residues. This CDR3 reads CASSKTKGTGGQLGYTF. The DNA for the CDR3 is TGTGCCAGCAGCAAGACAAAGGGGACAGGGGGCCAGTTAGGCTACACCTTC.